Detailed here is one T cell receptor (beta chain). Antigen: not known. PCR employed 60 Vbeta and 13 Jbeta primers. The data were produced by immunoSEQ multiplex PCR, yet TCRdb's version contains in-frame clones alone and is incomplete. The sample carries 120,000 to 150,000 clones, 70% to 90% recorded once. This record belongs to a study of cytomegalovirus exposure and HLA in healthy donors. Regarding the study as a whole: Relative to the approximately 680-donor mean, N-insertions were reportedly fewer in an Asian-associated ancestry cluster in a later analysis.

The junction had 7 bases not matched to a gene; V was cut back by 5 bases and J by 2 bases. The CDR3 length is 16 residues. Germline V gene lookup returns CDR1 SGHTS and CDR2 YDEGEE. This cohort consisted of healthy bone marrow donors. The source material was PBMCs. This chain joins TRBV5-8 and TRBJ2-3, with 11 positions matching TRBD2. The receptor comes from a woman in her forties in good health and CMV-seropositive. Here the CDR3 DNA reads TGTGCCAGCAGGGAGAGACTAGCGGGGCACACAGATACGCAGTATTTT. It encodes CASRERLAGHTDTQYF.